The 15 T cell receptor beta chains below come from one sample, sequenced in a study of beta chain features in type 1 diabetes. Investigators reverse transcribed all isolated RNA, so they sequenced expressed TCRB transcripts. The method was immunoSEQ multiplex PCR; TCRdb's version includes in-frame clones alone and lacks a portion of them. The repertoire consists of roughly 380,000 clones, with around a fifth occurring once and the leading ten covering approximately 0.046%. Sequenced sample: naive CD4+ T cells from blood. These receptors were collected from a woman aged 18-35 years in good health.

This clone has more than one count but fewer than ten. The chain uses TRBV5-1 and TRBJ2-1, with 7 bases identical to TRBD1. Germline CDR1 and CDR2: SGHRS and YFSETQ. CDR3 length: 14 residues. V trimming: 1 base; J trimming: 4 bases; junction bases outside the gene matches: 2. CDR3 sequence (DNA): TGCGCCAGCAGCTTGTGGGACAGATACAATGAGCAGTTCTTC. As protein: CASSLWDRYNEQFF.

The chain couples TRBV6-4 to TRBJ2-7, with 8 bases lining up with TRBD1. This CDR3 is built from 16 residues. J was trimmed by 5 bases and V by 0 bases; bases with no gene match: 9. Germline-derived CDR1 and CDR2 are MRHNA and SNTAGT. CDR3 in DNA: TGTGCCAGCAGTGACTCGATGGACAGGGAGTCGGACGAGCAGTACTTC. It specifies CASSDSMDRESDEQYF.

The sample holds a few counts of this clone. The chain employs TRBV30 and TRBJ1-5; tentative D call: TRBD1 (6 bases). Trimming left V 2 bases short and J 4 bases short, with 15 bases between. The CDR3 length is 15 residues. Looked up from germline, CDR1 is GTSNPN and CDR2 is SVGIG (reference sequence). The CDR3 DNA follows: TGTGCCTGGAGTATAATGACAGGAGATAATCAGCCCCAGCATTTT. Protein product: CAWSIMTGDNQPQHF.

This clone was counted between two and nine times. CDR3 amino acids: CASRGTGGMNTEAFF. The CDR3 nucleotides are TGTGCCAGCAGAGGGACAGGTGGGATGAACACTGAAGCTTTCTTT. The V gene is TRBV2, the J gene TRBJ1-1, with TRBD1 matching 8 bases. With V trimmed by 6 bases and J by 0 bases, 6 bases remained unmatched. Germline CDR1 is SNHLY and CDR2 is FYNNEI. This CDR3 is 15 amino acids long.

This clone was found a few times. The chain links TRBV18 to TRBJ2-7; the D gene is possibly TRBD2 (5 bases). This CDR3 comprises 15 residues. Trimming shortened V by 2 bases and J by 7 bases, and 18 bases separated the two germline ends. Germline V lookup: CDR1 KGHSH, CDR2 LQKENI. CDR3 amino acids: CASSPFPGGQEEQYF. CDR3 sequence (DNA): TGTGCCAGCTCACCATTTCCGGGCGGGCAGGAGGAGCAGTACTTC. The complete variable domain, with remaining parts taken from reference TRBV18 and TRBJ2-7, reads NAGVMQNPRHLVRRRGQEARLRCSPMKGHSHVYWYRQLPEEGLKFMVYLQKENIIDESGMPKERFSAEFPKEGPSILRIQQVVRGDSAAYFCASSPFPGGQEEQYFGPGTRLTVT.

This chain uses TRBV5-1 with TRBJ2-5, with D perhaps TRBD1 (6 bases). Trimming cost V 3 bases and J 5 bases, with 11 bases left between them. CDR3 length: 13 residues. Germline lookup yields CDR1 SGHRS and CDR2 YFSETQ. CDR3 nucleotide sequence: TGCGCCAGCAGCTCCGGACAGAAGGAGACCCAGTACTTC. This translates into CASSSGQKETQYF.

This clone was seen a few times. J is TRBJ2-5 and V is TRBV30; 8 nucleotides align to TRBD1. Trimming removed 3 bases from V and 4 bases from J; junction bases left unmatched: 10. The CDR3 spans 15 residues. Germline V gives CDR1 GTSNPN, CDR2 SVGIG (reference sequence). The CDR3 sequence is CAWSPGQGGAETQYF. CDR3 nucleotide sequence: TGTGCCTGGAGCCCAGGACAGGGTGGCGCAGAGACCCAGTACTTC.

This clone was counted between two and nine times. This chain connects TRBV11-1 to TRBJ2-1; tentatively, D is TRBD2 (6 bases). CDR3 length: 17 amino acids. V dropped 2 bases and J dropped 2 bases, with 16 bases sitting between them. CDR1 is SGHAT, CDR2 FQDESV, per germline (reference sequence). In DNA form, the CDR3 reads TGTGCCAGCAGCTTAAGTCCAGGAGGGTTCCCCTACAATGAGCAGTTCTTC. It specifies CASSLSPGGFPYNEQFF. Based on the CDR3 plus reference TRBV11-1 and TRBJ2-1, the full variable domain is EAEVAQSPRYKITEKSQAVAFWCDPISGHATLYWYRQILGQGPELLVQFQDESVVDDSQLPKDRFSAERLKGVDSTLKIQPAELGDSAMYLCASSLSPGGFPYNEQFFGPGTRLTVL.

This rearrangement joins TRBV29-1 to TRBJ1-2; 8 positions match TRBD1. Germline CDR1 SQVTM, CDR2 ANQGSEA. V shed 0 bases, J shed 6 bases, and the junction held 3 bases outside the gene matches. The CDR3 sequence is 13 residues long. CDR3 in amino acids: CSVEEARGHGYTF. The DNA of the CDR3 is TGCAGCGTTGAAGAGGCCAGGGGGCATGGCTACACCTTC.

The chain couples TRBV5-1 to TRBJ2-1, with unresolved D. The V end was cut by 2 bases, the J end by 6 bases, with 9 bases between. In germline, CDR1 is SGHRS, CDR2 YFSETQ. The CDR3 extends over 13 amino acids. CDR3 residues: CASSFQASNEQFF. DNA for the CDR3: TGCGCCAGCAGCTTCCAAGCCTCCAATGAGCAGTTCTTC.

This clone has more than one count but fewer than ten. V is TRBV19 and J is TRBJ2-6, with D perhaps TRBD2 (5 bases). The length of the CDR3 is 14 residues. Trimming cost V 4 bases and J 2 bases, with 6 bases left between them. Germline CDR1 reads LNHDA; CDR2 reads SQIVND (reference sequence). Here the CDR3 reads CASSTGAGANVLTF. CDR3 bases: TGTGCCAGTAGTACCGGGGCTGGGGCCAACGTCCTGACTTTC.

The gene calls are TRBV5-4 and TRBJ1-1; D remains unclear. Germline V gives CDR1 SGHNT, CDR2 YYREEE (reference sequence). The CDR3 covers 15 residues. Trimming cost V 7 bases and J 0 bases, with 16 bases left between them. The CDR3, as DNA: TGTGCCAGCCCTAGCCCGGTCGCTATGAACACTGAAGCTTTCTTT. This gives the protein CASPSPVAMNTEAFF.

This clone was observed a few times. The V and J genes are TRBV27 and TRBJ1-5, with 7 nucleotides matching TRBD1. This CDR3 is built from 13 residues. The junction had 4 bases not matched to a gene; V was cut back by 4 bases and J by 7 bases. Germline V gene lookup returns CDR1 MNHEY and CDR2 SMNVEV (reference sequence). The CDR3 DNA is TGTGCCAGCAGTTCAACAGGGGTCCAGCCCCAGCATTTT. It is translated as CASSSTGVQPQHF.

The chain employs TRBV30 and TRBJ2-2, with 11 bases identical to TRBD1. CDR3 size: 13 residues. The J segment lost 13 bases and the V segment lost 4 bases, leaving 8 bases of the junction unmatched. CDR1 is GTSNPN and CDR2 is SVGIG in the germline V gene (reference sequence). The CDR3 DNA sequence: TGTGCCTGGAATGGACAGGGGGCGGTGGGGCTGTTTTTT. Protein product: CAWNGQGAVGLFF.

In its sample, this clone was seen a few times. The chain recombines TRBV2 with TRBJ2-7, with TRBD1 identical over 9 bases. V was clipped by 6 bases and J by 3 bases; unmatched bases: 6. CDR3 length: 14 amino acids. CDR1 is SNHLY and CDR2 is FYNNEI in the germline V gene. DNA of the CDR3: TGTGCCAGCAGCAGACAGGGGGGCTTCTACGAGCAGTACTTC. It encodes CASSRQGGFYEQYF.